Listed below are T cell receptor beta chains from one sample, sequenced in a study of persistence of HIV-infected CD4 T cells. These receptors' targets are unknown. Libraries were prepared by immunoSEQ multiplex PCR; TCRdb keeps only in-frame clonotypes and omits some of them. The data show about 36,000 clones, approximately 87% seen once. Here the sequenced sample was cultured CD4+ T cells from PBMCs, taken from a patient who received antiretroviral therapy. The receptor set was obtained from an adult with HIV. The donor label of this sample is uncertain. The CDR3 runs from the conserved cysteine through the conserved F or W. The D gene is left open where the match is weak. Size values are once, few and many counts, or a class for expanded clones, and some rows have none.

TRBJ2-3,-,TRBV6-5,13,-,CASTPSPYDTQYF,TGTGCCAGCACCCCTAGTCCGTATGATACGCAGTATTTT
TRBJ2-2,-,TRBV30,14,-,CAWNSGGGTGELFF,TGTGCCTGGAACTCAGGGGGAGGGACCGGGGAGCTGTTTTTT
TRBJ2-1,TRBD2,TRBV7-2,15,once,CASSGGEGNYNEQFF,TGTGCCAGCAGCGGGGGGGAAGGGAACTACAATGAGCAGTTCTTC
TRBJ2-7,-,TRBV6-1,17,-,CASSEQLDLRGRYEQYF,TGTGCCAGCAGTGAACAATTAGACTTAAGGGGACGGTACGAGCAGTACTTC
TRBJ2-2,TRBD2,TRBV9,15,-,CASSGGTTNTGELFF,TGTGCCAGCAGCGGCGGGACTACGAACACCGGGGAGCTGTTTTTT
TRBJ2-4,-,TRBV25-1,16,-,CASSEGGRGNKNIQYF,TGTGCCAGCAGTGAAGGGGGGAGGGGGAACAAAAACATTCAGTACTTC
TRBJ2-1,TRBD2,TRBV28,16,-,CASSLRPSGGANEQFF,TGTGCCAGCAGTTTGAGGCCTAGCGGGGGGGCAAATGAGCAGTTCTTC
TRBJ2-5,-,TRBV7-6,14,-,CASSLERARETQYF,TGTGCCAGCAGCTTAGAAAGGGCAAGGGAGACCCAGTACTTC
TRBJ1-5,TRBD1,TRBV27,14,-,CASSWAGQNQPQHF,TGTGCCAGCAGTTGGGCGGGACAGAATCAGCCCCAGCATTTT
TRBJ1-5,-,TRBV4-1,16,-,CASSQDPHGSNQPQHF,TGCGCCAGCAGCCAGGATCCCCATGGGAGCAATCAGCCCCAGCATTTT
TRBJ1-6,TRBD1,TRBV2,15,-,CASRGDRGWNSPLHF,TGTGCCAGCAGGGGGGACAGGGGGTGGAATTCACCCCTCCACTTT
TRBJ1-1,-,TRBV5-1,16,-,CASSLEVGRENTEAFF,TGCGCCAGCAGCTTGGAGGTAGGGAGGGAGAACACTGAAGCTTTCTTT
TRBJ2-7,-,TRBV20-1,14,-,CSASPPGLSYEQYF,TGCAGTGCTAGTCCTCCGGGGTTATCCTACGAGCAGTACTTC
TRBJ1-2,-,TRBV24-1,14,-,CATSRGVANYGYTF,TGTGCCACCTCCCGTGGCGTAGCTAACTATGGCTACACCTTC
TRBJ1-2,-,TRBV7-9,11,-,CASSLASGYTF,TGTGCCAGCAGCTTAGCGAGTGGCTACACCTTC
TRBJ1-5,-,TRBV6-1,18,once,CASSETPGRQGTNQPQHF,TGTGCCAGCAGTGAAACCCCCGGCCGGCAGGGAACGAATCAGCCCCAGCATTTT
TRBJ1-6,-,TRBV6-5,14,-,CASTPGGDGSPLHF,TGTGCCAGCACCCCGGGAGGGGACGGTTCACCCCTCCACTTT
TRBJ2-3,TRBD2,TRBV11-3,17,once,CASSRGLAGWNTDTQYF,TGTGCCAGCAGCAGAGGACTAGCGGGGTGGAACACAGATACGCAGTATTTT
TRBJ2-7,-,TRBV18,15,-,CASSPGGERRNEQYF,TGTGCCAGCTCACCAGGGGGCGAACGGAGAAACGAGCAGTACTTC
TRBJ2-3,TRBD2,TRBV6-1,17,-,CASSEALLLAGADTQYF,TGTGCCAGCAGTGAAGCGCTCCTACTAGCGGGGGCCGATACGCAGTATTTT
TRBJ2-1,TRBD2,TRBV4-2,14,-,CASSQRGGYNEQFF,TGTGCCAGCAGCCAGCGGGGGGGCTACAATGAGCAGTTCTTC
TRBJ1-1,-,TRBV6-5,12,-,CAHGQSYTEAFF,TGTGCCCATGGACAGAGCTACACTGAAGCTTTCTTT
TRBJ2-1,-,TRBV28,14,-,CASSPGGGLNEQFF,TGTGCCAGCAGTCCAGGAGGAGGGCTCAATGAGCAGTTCTTC
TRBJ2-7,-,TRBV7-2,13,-,CASSLGRFYEQYF,TGTGCCAGCAGCTTAGGACGTTTCTACGAGCAGTACTTC
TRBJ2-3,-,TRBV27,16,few,CASTRGNRPSTDTQYF,TGTGCCAGCACCCGGGGAAACAGACCTAGCACAGATACGCAGTATTTT
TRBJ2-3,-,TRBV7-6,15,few,CASSLRSGTADTQYF,TGTGCCAGCAGCTTACGGTCTGGGACCGCAGATACGCAGTATTTT
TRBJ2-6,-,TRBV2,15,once,CASSETNSGANVLTF,TGTGCCAGCAGTGAAACCAACTCTGGGGCCAACGTCCTGACTTTC
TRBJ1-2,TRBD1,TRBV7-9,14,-,CASSTGGLNYGYTF,TGTGCCAGCAGCACAGGGGGTCTCAACTATGGCTACACCTTC
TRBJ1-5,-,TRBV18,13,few,CASSLDTNQPQHF,TGTGCCAGCTCACTAGACACCAATCAGCCCCAGCATTTT
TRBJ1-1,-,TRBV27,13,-,CASSPHRVPEAFF,TGTGCCAGCAGTCCGCATAGGGTACCTGAAGCTTTCTTT
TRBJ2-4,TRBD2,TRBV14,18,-,CASSQVGTSGVFKNIQYF,TGTGCCAGCAGCCAAGTTGGGACTAGCGGGGTGTTTAAAAACATTCAGTACTTC
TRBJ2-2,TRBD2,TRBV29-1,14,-,CSVAGRLALGELFF,TGCAGCGTTGCCGGACGACTAGCGCTCGGGGAGCTGTTTTTT
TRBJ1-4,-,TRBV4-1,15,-,CASSQDRSYNEKLFF,TGCGCCAGCAGCCAAGATCGGTCTTATAATGAAAAACTGTTTTTT
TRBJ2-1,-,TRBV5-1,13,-,CASSYLAANEQFF,TGCGCCAGCAGCTATTTAGCGGCGAATGAGCAGTTCTTC
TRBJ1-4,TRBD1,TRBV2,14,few,CASSKDRVVEKLFF,TGTGCCAGCTCTAAGGACAGGGTAGTCGAAAAACTGTTTTTT
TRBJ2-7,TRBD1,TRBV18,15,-,CASSPLGTGAYEQYF,TGTGCCAGCTCACCACTGGGGACAGGAGCCTACGAGCAGTACTTC
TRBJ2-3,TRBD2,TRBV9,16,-,CASSVTSGGLTDTQYF,TGTGCCAGCAGCGTCACTAGCGGGGGCCTCACAGATACGCAGTATTTT
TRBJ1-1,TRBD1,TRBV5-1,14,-,CASSFRTGKTEAFF,TGCGCCAGCAGCTTTCGGACAGGGAAGACTGAAGCTTTCTTT
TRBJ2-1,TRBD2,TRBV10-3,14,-,CAIRASGGDDEQFF,TGTGCCATCAGAGCTAGCGGGGGGGATGATGAGCAGTTCTTC
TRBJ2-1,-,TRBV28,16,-,CASSLWQGIGYNEQFF,TGTGCCAGCAGTTTATGGCAGGGGATCGGCTACAATGAGCAGTTCTTC
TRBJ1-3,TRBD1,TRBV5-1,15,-,CASSLKTGEGNTIYF,TGCGCCAGCAGCCTCAAGACAGGGGAAGGAAACACCATATATTTT
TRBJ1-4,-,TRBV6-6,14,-,CASRSVGPNEKLFF,TGTGCCAGCCGCAGTGTAGGCCCAAATGAAAAACTGTTTTTT
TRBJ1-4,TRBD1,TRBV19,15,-,CASKGKGQANEKLFF,TGTGCCAGTAAAGGAAAGGGACAGGCTAATGAAAAACTGTTTTTT
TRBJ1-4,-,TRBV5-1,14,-,CASSFGSTNEKLFF,TGCGCCAGCAGCTTTGGCTCAACTAATGAAAAACTGTTTTTT
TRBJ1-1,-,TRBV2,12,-,CASSVSLAGAFF,TGTGCCAGCAGTGTCTCGCTAGCGGGAGCTTTCTTT
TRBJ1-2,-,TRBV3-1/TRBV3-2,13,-,CASSLPGVYGYTF,TGTGCCAGCAGCCTCCCGGGGGTCTATGGCTACACCTTC
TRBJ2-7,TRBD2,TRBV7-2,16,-,CASSLAGSGGSYEQYF,TGTGCCAGCAGCTTAGCGGGGTCGGGGGGCTCCTACGAGCAGTACTTC
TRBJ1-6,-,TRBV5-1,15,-,CASSLADSAGSPLHF,TGCGCCAGCAGCTTGGCTGACAGTGCCGGCTCACCCCTCCACTTT
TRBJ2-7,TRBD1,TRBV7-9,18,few,CASSISPGQGFHSYEQYF,TGTGCCAGCAGCATAAGTCCTGGACAGGGGTTTCACTCCTACGAGCAGTACTTC
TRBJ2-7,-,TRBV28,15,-,CASSFRDWDLYEQYF,TGTGCCAGCAGTTTTCGGGACTGGGATCTCTACGAGCAGTACTTC
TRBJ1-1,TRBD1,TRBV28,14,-,CASSYPDRGRAAFF,TGTGCCAGCAGTTACCCCGACAGGGGACGAGCAGCTTTCTTT
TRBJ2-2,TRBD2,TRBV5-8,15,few,CASSFWTSATGELFF,TGTGCCAGCAGCTTTTGGACTAGCGCCACCGGGGAGCTGTTTTTT
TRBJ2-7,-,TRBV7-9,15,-,CASSSGNPGTYEQYF,TGTGCCAGCAGCTCCGGGAATCCAGGGACCTACGAGCAGTACTTC
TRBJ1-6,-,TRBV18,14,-,CASSPTGRDSPLHF,TGTGCCAGCTCACCGACAGGTAGAGATTCACCCCTCCACTTT